The source of this T cell receptor beta chain is a study of tumor-infiltrating lymphocytes in oesophageal squamous cell carcinoma. This clonotype is judged large (0.1 to 1%). TCRdb called the PCR reads again in MiXCR, with one record for every CDR3 protein. The table lists approximately 15,000 distinct CDR3 sequences, more than 50% of them singletons, with 20% in the top ten. Germline values: CDR1 SGHAT, CDR2 FQDESV (reference sequence). The CDR3 is 13 amino acids. V trimming: 6 bases; J trimming: 2 bases; junction bases outside the gene matches: 3. V usage is TRBV11-1 and J usage is TRBJ2-7, with 8 positions matching TRBD2. The source of this sequence is a male donor with esophageal squamous cell carcinoma. The sequenced sample consisted of esophageal tumor tissue. The CDR3 coding sequence is TGTGCCAGCAGTCGGACTAGCACCTACGAGCAGTACTTC. Translation gives CASSRTSTYEQYF.